A selection of T cell receptor beta chains follows, all from one sample in a study of cytotoxic CD8 clonotypes in ibrutinib-treated CLL. TCRdb's copy holds only in-frame clones and misses some; the assay was immunoSEQ multiplex PCR. This sample carries roughly 29,000 clones, 75% to 80% of them seen once, and the ten largest clones take roughly 48%. Sample: PBMCs, taken after 36 months of ibrutinib treatment. The receptors originated from a human donor with chronic lymphocytic leukemia. Both conserved end residues are part of each CDR3. Fields, in order: J gene, V gene, clone size, CDR3 protein. Rows may omit the clone size; those that give it use once, few, many or a size class.

j_gene: TRBJ1-1
v_gene: TRBV9
abundance: .
CDR3aa: CASSGSFQMNTEAFF

j_gene: TRBJ2-3
v_gene: TRBV4-1
abundance: few
CDR3aa: CASSQWPPGLAGASDTQYF

j_gene: TRBJ1-3
v_gene: TRBV5-8
abundance: .
CDR3aa: CASSLVGLSSGNTIYF

j_gene: TRBJ2-5
v_gene: TRBV10-3
abundance: .
CDR3aa: CAISGAGSVEETQYF

j_gene: TRBJ1-4
v_gene: TRBV30
abundance: .
CDR3aa: CAWRDSNRATNEKLFF

j_gene: TRBJ1-2
v_gene: TRBV29-1
abundance: .
CDR3aa: CSVEQTGARALYGYTF

j_gene: TRBJ2-1
v_gene: TRBV4-1
abundance: .
CDR3aa: CASSQPTGDAYNEQFF

j_gene: TRBJ1-2
v_gene: TRBV19
abundance: .
CDR3aa: CASGDFRWSYTF

j_gene: TRBJ1-5
v_gene: TRBV15
abundance: .
CDR3aa: CATSRDAGDQHF

j_gene: TRBJ2-7
v_gene: TRBV10-3
abundance: .
CDR3aa: CAISDGDRYYEQYF

j_gene: TRBJ1-1
v_gene: TRBV29-1
abundance: .
CDR3aa: CSVEDRAVQVGTEAFF

j_gene: TRBJ1-2
v_gene: TRBV5-1
abundance: .
CDR3aa: CASSLAGRLSDGYTF

j_gene: TRBJ2-5
v_gene: TRBV5-1
abundance: .
CDR3aa: CASSLARGETQYF

j_gene: TRBJ2-5
v_gene: TRBV4-1
abundance: .
CDR3aa: CASSQDRTQETQYF

j_gene: TRBJ2-5
v_gene: TRBV5-4
abundance: once
CDR3aa: CASSFRDQETQYF

j_gene: TRBJ1-2
v_gene: TRBV6-6
abundance: .
CDR3aa: CASTWSTYNYGYTF

j_gene: TRBJ1-5
v_gene: TRBV19
abundance: .
CDR3aa: CASSRGQSSNQPQHF

j_gene: TRBJ1-5
v_gene: TRBV4-2
abundance: .
CDR3aa: CASSPGTFQPQHF

j_gene: TRBJ1-4
v_gene: TRBV11-2
abundance: .
CDR3aa: CASSSSDAATNEKLFF

j_gene: TRBJ2-2
v_gene: TRBV7-3
abundance: .
CDR3aa: CASSLTGWELFF

j_gene: TRBJ1-2
v_gene: TRBV5-1
abundance: .
CDR3aa: CASSGGAGYTF

j_gene: TRBJ1-3
v_gene: TRBV20-1
abundance: few
CDR3aa: CSAIRGNTIYF

j_gene: TRBJ1-2
v_gene: TRBV18
abundance: .
CDR3aa: CASSLAQGAYGYTF

j_gene: TRBJ2-2
v_gene: TRBV9
abundance: .
CDR3aa: CASSASGGPNTGELFF

j_gene: TRBJ1-6
v_gene: TRBV7-9
abundance: few
CDR3aa: CASSLTGEGSPLHF

j_gene: TRBJ2-7
v_gene: TRBV19
abundance: .
CDR3aa: CASSDHREQYF

j_gene: TRBJ1-1
v_gene: TRBV7-9
abundance: .
CDR3aa: CASSRRNTEAFF

j_gene: TRBJ2-3
v_gene: TRBV4-1
abundance: .
CDR3aa: CASSQASQGAGYTQYF

j_gene: TRBJ1-3
v_gene: TRBV4-2
abundance: .
CDR3aa: CASSQDKGTGALPGSGNTIYF

j_gene: TRBJ2-7
v_gene: TRBV19
abundance: .
CDR3aa: CASSIGPGYEQYF

j_gene: TRBJ2-1
v_gene: TRBV7-7
abundance: few
CDR3aa: CASSPGLAGGLGQFF

j_gene: TRBJ1-2
v_gene: TRBV27
abundance: .
CDR3aa: CASSTTGTYGYTF

j_gene: TRBJ2-3
v_gene: TRBV6-1
abundance: .
CDR3aa: CASTWSGVGDTQYF

j_gene: TRBJ2-4
v_gene: TRBV15
abundance: .
CDR3aa: CATSAPDKLAKNIQYF

j_gene: TRBJ2-1
v_gene: TRBV13
abundance: .
CDR3aa: CASSLAGGLKNDEQFF

j_gene: TRBJ1-4
v_gene: TRBV19
abundance: once
CDR3aa: CATSGGAPTNEKLFF

j_gene: TRBJ2-3
v_gene: TRBV4-1
abundance: .
CDR3aa: CASSQGADTQYF